This TCR beta chain was sequenced during a study of blood T cells in healthy people across ages. Whole-study findings and limits: There were more naive CD4+ cells and higher diversity in long-lived donors than in aged donors.

PCR was performed a second time for roughly 7 to 12 cycles using a sample-barcoded 5' primer and a J-beta primer mix. TCRdb used MiXCR to reprocess the 5' RACE reads, holding one entry per CDR3 protein. The sample contains roughly 1,500,000 distinct CDR3 sequences, about 31% of which appear only once. For this clonotype: What it binds is unknown. Mismatch with germline at one junction end may stem from a read error.

CDR3 length equals 16 residues. The V gene's germline CDR1 is SGHAT and CDR2 FQNNGV. The material sequenced was blood. This TCR came from a young woman in good health. This chain connects TRBV11-2 to TRBJ2-3; either TRBD1 or TRBD2 may fit D (6 bases each). CDR3 protein: CASSLSVGGDTDAQYF. In nucleotides, the CDR3 is TGTGCCAGCAGCTTATCGGTGGGGGGCGATACAGATGCGCAGTATTTT.